The 6 T cell receptor beta chains below come from one sample, sequenced in a study of cytomegalovirus exposure and HLA in healthy donors. Use of 60 Vbeta and 13 Jbeta primers characterized the PCR. Sequencing used immunoSEQ multiplex PCR; TCRdb keeps in-frame clones, though not all of them. The sample holds roughly 120,000 clones, 75% to 90% seen once. Sequenced material: PBMCs. The receptors come from a man aged 50-59 years in good health and CMV-seronegative.

The V call is TRBV7-9, the J call TRBJ1-6, with TRBD1 matching 9 bases. V was pared by 0 bases and J by 9 bases, with 3 bases of the junction left unmatched. This CDR3 spans 15 amino acids. CDR1 SEHNR and CDR2 FQNEAQ come from the germline V gene (reference sequence). CDR3 coding DNA: TGTGCCAGCAGCTTAGCGCCGGACAGGGGTTCACCCCTCCACTTT. Translating gives CASSLAPDRGSPLHF.

The genes are TRBV11-2 and TRBJ1-1; D gene uncertain. The CDR3 is 13 residues long. Trimming removed 3 bases at V and 2 bases at J, with 7 bases between. Germline V gene data show CDR1 as SGHAT and CDR2 as FQNNGV. CDR3 DNA sequence: TGTGCCAGCAGCTTCGATAGAAACACTGAAGCTTTCTTT. It specifies CASSFDRNTEAFF. The variable domain in full, with the rest retrieved from reference TRBV11-2 and TRBJ1-1, is EAGVAQSPRYKIIEKRQSVAFWCNPISGHATLYWYQQILGQGPKLLIQFQNNGVVDDSQLPKDRFSAERLKGVDSTLKIQPAKLEDSAVYLCASSFDRNTEAFFGQGTRLTVV.

J is TRBJ1-5 and V is TRBV2; D is ambiguous. The V end lost 7 bases, the J end lost 6 bases, and 13 bases lay between the germline ends. Germline CDR1 is SNHLY and CDR2 is FYNNEI. This CDR3 is built from 13 residues. CDR3 in DNA: TGTGCCAGCAACATCGGAGGGCGTCAGCCCCAGCATTTT. This translates into CASNIGGRQPQHF.

The chain links TRBV6-4 to TRBJ2-7; D gene uncertain. Germline V gene sequence: CDR1 MRHNA, CDR2 SNTAGT. This CDR3 contains 10 residues. V lost 7 bases, J lost 2 bases, and 3 bases lay in between. CDR3 nucleotide sequence: TGTGCCAGCACTGCCTACGAGCAGTACTTC. Translation gives CASTAYEQYF.

This clone was found a few times. This specimen includes other DNA sequences encoding the same CDR3. J is TRBJ1-2 and V is TRBV5-4; the match to TRBD1 covers 9 bases. The germline gives CDR1 SGHNT, CDR2 YYREEE (reference sequence). Unmatched junction bases numbered 1, after V lost 0 bases and J lost 7 bases. The length of the CDR3 is 13 residues. CDR3 nucleotides: TGTGCCAGCAGCTTGGAGACAGGGGGTGGCTACACCTTC. Its translation is CASSLETGGGYTF. Complete variable domain (other parts from reference TRBV5-4 and TRBJ1-2): ETGVTQSPTHLIKTRGQQVTLRCSSQSGHNTVSWYQQALGQGPQFIFQYYREEENGRGNFPPRFSGLQFPNYSSELNVNALELDDSALYLCASSLETGGGYTFGSGTRLTVV.

V and J are TRBV6-5 and TRBJ2-7, with a tentative D call TRBD1 (5 bases). V lost 2 bases and J 0 bases, leaving 8 bases between the germline ends. Germline CDR1 MNHEY, CDR2 SVGAGI. The length of the CDR3 is 14 residues. CDR3 sequence (DNA): TGTGCCAGCAGTTACGACAGCAGCTCCTACGAGCAGTACTTC. This gives the protein CASSYDSSSYEQYF.